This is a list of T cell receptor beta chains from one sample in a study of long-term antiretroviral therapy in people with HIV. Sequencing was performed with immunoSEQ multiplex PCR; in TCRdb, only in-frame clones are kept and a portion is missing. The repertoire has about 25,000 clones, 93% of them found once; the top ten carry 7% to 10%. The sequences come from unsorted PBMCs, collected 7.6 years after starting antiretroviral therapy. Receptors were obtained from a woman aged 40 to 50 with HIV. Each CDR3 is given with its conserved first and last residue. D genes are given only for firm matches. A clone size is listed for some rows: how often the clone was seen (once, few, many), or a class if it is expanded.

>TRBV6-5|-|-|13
CASSLTGANVLTF
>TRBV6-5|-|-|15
CASSFEQGSYSPLHF
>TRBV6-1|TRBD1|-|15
CASEGAGGGNQPQHF
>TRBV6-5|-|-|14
CASSYAGQTYEQYF
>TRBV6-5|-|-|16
CASSYSFNGDNYGYTF
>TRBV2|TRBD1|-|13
CASSATGSNEQFF
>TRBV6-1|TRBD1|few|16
CASSDTTGTEKETQYF
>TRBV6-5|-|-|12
CASSYWQGGYTF
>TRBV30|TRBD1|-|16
CARFTFRDRGNYGYTF
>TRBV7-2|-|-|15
CASSLDWGARETQYF
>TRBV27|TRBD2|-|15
CASSVGLAGVETQYF
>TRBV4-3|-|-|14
CASSQVVASTEAFF
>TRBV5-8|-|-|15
CASTSGERVGQPQHF
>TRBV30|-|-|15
CAWTLGVYPTGELFF
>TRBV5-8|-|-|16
CASSPRLVAGANVLTF
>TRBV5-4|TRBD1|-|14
CASSFFSGGDGYTF